What follows describes a single T cell receptor (beta chain). This entry comes from a study of blood T cell repertoires in COVID-19. Study context: The origin of the acute and convalescent COVID-19 samples was the United States, Italy and Spain. T cells, B-cell-depleted T cells, or PBMCs supplied cDNA or gDNA.

In the authors' workflow: Reference gene primer amplification in the assay estimated nucleated cell counts. The protocol was immunoSEQ multiplex PCR, while the TCRdb copy is restricted to in-frame clones and leaves out a portion. Clone size and V and J calls were adopted from that table, with D and trimming inferred from the DNA. The sample records 130,000 or so clones, 80% to 90% being singletons. The CDR3 consists of 13 residues. In germline, CDR1 is SQVTM, CDR2 ANQGSEA. V was pared by 3 bases and J by 5 bases, with 13 bases between. Sequenced material: peripheral blood. The source is a woman aged 60-75 years with acute or convalescent COVID-19. The V gene is TRBV29-1, the J gene TRBJ2-5, with D perhaps TRBD2 (7 bases). As DNA, the CDR3 is TGCAGCGTTGATATAAGGGGGGGGGAGACCCAGTACTTC. Protein: CSVDIRGGETQYF.